What follows are 28 T cell receptor beta chains derived from one specimen sequenced in a study of T cells in localized non-small cell lung cancer. The repertoire was sequenced with immunoSEQ multiplex PCR; TCRdb's copy has only in-frame clones and lacks some. The table has fewer than 75,000 clones, 65% to 85% seen once; the top ten hold under 1.5%. The sample in question was peripheral blood, obtained before any cancer treatment. These receptors came from an older female donor with stage I lung adenocarcinoma.

The chain links TRBV28 to TRBJ1-2, with D unresolved. The CDR3 runs 12 residues. V dropped 1 base and J dropped 5 bases, with 5 bases sitting between them. The germline CDR1 and CDR2 sequences are MDHEN and SYDVKM. For the CDR3, the DNA is TGTGCCAGCAGTTTATCCGATTATGGCTACACCTTC. Protein product: CASSLSDYGYTF.

The rearrangement uses TRBV7-6 and TRBJ2-1; the D gene could be TRBD1 or TRBD2 (5 bases each). V was pared by 2 bases and J by 6 bases, with 11 bases between. Germline-derived CDR1 and CDR2 are SGHVS and FNYEAQ. The CDR3 consists of 14 residues. The CDR3 region is CASSLRGEINEQFF. The CDR3 bases are TGTGCCAGCAGCTTAAGGGGAGAGATCAATGAGCAGTTCTTC.

This chain's CDR3 is CASSIRRQGNTGELFF. CDR3 bases: TGTGCCAGTAGTATTCGTAGACAGGGGAACACCGGGGAGCTGTTTTTT. This chain links TRBV19 with TRBJ2-2; TRBD1 aligns across 7 bases. The CDR3 sequence is 16 residues long. The trim removed 3 bases at V and 1 base at J, leaving 5 bases unmatched. The germline gives CDR1 LNHDA, CDR2 SQIVND (reference sequence).

V is TRBV10-3 and J is TRBJ1-2; D is possibly TRBD1 (5 bases). V lost 6 bases, J lost 5 bases, and 13 bases lay in between. CDR1 ENHRY and CDR2 SYGVKD come from the germline V gene. This CDR3 region has 13 residues. CDR3 sequence (DNA): TGTGCCATCAGACCGACAGAGGATTATGGCTACACCTTC. Residues: CAIRPTEDYGYTF.

This clone was seen just once. The rearrangement uses TRBV19 and TRBJ2-1; D not certain. Germline CDR1 reads LNHDA; CDR2 reads SQIVND (reference sequence). CDR3 size: 13 residues. Trimming took 2 bases from V and 4 from J, leaving 6 bases between them. CDR3 sequence (DNA): TGTGCCAGTAGTATATTCACATACAATGAGCAGTTCTTC. This translates into CASSIFTYNEQFF. The full variable domain, rest sourced from reference TRBV19 and TRBJ2-1, is DGGITQSPKYLFRKEGQNVTLSCEQNLNHDAMYWYRQDPGQGLRLIYYSQIVNDFQKGDIAEGYSVSREKKESFPLTVTSAQKNPTAFYLCASSIFTYNEQFFGPGTRLTVL.

V usage is TRBV7-2 and J usage is TRBJ1-2; TRBD1 matches 7 bases. The V and J ends lost 1 base and 0 bases, in that order; junction bases with no gene match: 2. Germline V gene sequence: CDR1 SGHTA, CDR2 FQGNSA. The CDR3 spans 15 residues. CDR3 in DNA: TGTGCCAGCAGCTTAGGGACAGGTCCTAACTATGGCTACACCTTC. Protein: CASSLGTGPNYGYTF.

The V and J genes are TRBV27 and TRBJ2-7; maybe TRBD2 (7 bases). This CDR3 is 16 amino acids long. Germline values: CDR1 MNHEY, CDR2 SMNVEV (reference sequence). The germline V and J ends were trimmed by 5 bases and 0 bases, with 17 bases remaining between them. This chain's CDR3 is CASSPRWGGASYEQYF. CDR3 DNA sequence: TGTGCCAGCAGTCCACGATGGGGGGGGGCCTCCTACGAGCAGTACTTC.

The chain is built from TRBV9 and TRBJ2-1; a possible D gene is TRBD2 (5 bases). The V gene's germline CDR1 is SGDLS and CDR2 YYNGEE. The CDR3 has 17 amino acids. The germline V and J ends were trimmed by 0 bases and 6 bases, with 19 bases remaining between them. The CDR3 DNA reads TGTGCCAGCAGCGTAGATGTGTCACTAGTATCAGCCAATGAGCAGTTCTTC. Translation gives CASSVDVSLVSANEQFF.

This clone has more than one count but fewer than ten. V is TRBV18 and J is TRBJ1-6; maybe TRBD1 (6 bases). The CDR3 loop spans 14 amino acids. Germline CDR1 reads KGHSH; CDR2 reads LQKENI. V was shortened by 5 bases and J by 6 bases, with 11 bases between the two germline ends. In nucleotides, the CDR3 is TGTGCCAGCTCAGAATCAGGGGCTAATTCACCCCTCCACTTT. It encodes CASSESGANSPLHF.

The rearrangement joins TRBV25-1 to TRBJ2-7; D assignment may be TRBD1 or TRBD2 (5 bases each). Germline V gene lookup returns CDR1 MGHDK and CDR2 SYGVNS. This CDR3 is built from 13 residues. Between the trimmed V and J ends, which lost 4 bases and 6 bases, there was a span of 13 bases. The CDR3: CASSGLGVSEQYF. The CDR3 nucleotides are TGTGCCAGCAGTGGGCTGGGGGTATCCGAGCAGTACTTC.

The chain's CDR3 is CASSLANPGQVIQETQYF. CDR3 nucleotides: TGTGCCAGCAGCTTAGCTAATCCGGGACAGGTGATCCAAGAGACCCAGTACTTC. V is TRBV11-2 and J is TRBJ2-5; 8 bases line up with TRBD1. The CDR3 is 18 amino acids. V trimming: 1 base; J trimming: 1 base; junction bases outside the gene matches: 11. Germline values: CDR1 SGHAT, CDR2 FQNNGV. The variable domain in full, with the rest retrieved from reference TRBV11-2 and TRBJ2-5, is EAGVAQSPRYKIIEKRQSVAFWCNPISGHATLYWYQQILGQGPKLLIQFQNNGVVDDSQLPKDRFSAERLKGVDSTLKIQPAKLEDSAVYLCASSLANPGQVIQETQYFGPGTRLLVL.

This chain joins TRBV29-1 and TRBJ2-1, with 7 bases that match TRBD2. Germline V lookup: CDR1 SQVTM, CDR2 ANQGSEA. J lost 4 bases, V lost 2 bases, and 2 bases had no gene match. The CDR3 extends over 13 amino acids. The CDR3 is CSVEFGGYNEQFF. The CDR3 nucleotides are TGCAGCGTTGAATTCGGGGGGTACAATGAGCAGTTCTTC.

In DNA, the CDR3 is TGCGCCAGCAGCCAAGACTCTCCTGAGAGTTCTGGCACAGATACGCAGTATTTT. It encodes CASSQDSPESSGTDTQYF. This chain joins TRBV4-1 and TRBJ2-3; D remains unclear. Germline V gene lookup returns CDR1 MGHRA and CDR2 YSYEKL. Trimming pared 0 bases from V and 1 base from J, leaving 17 bases between. This CDR3 is built from 18 residues.

The chain links TRBV6-6 to TRBJ2-5; 7 bases align to TRBD2. CDR1 and CDR2 (germline): MNHNY, SVGAGI (reference sequence). The J segment lost 5 bases and the V segment lost 7 bases, leaving 10 bases of the junction unmatched. The CDR3 is made up of 14 amino acids. CDR3 nucleotides: TGTGCCAGCACCTACGGTCGGGGGGTGGAGACCCAGTACTTC. Translation gives CASTYGRGVETQYF.

The chain carries TRBV7-3 and TRBJ2-5; 9 bases are shared with TRBD1. The CDR3 extends over 14 amino acids. The junction had 5 bases not matched to a gene; V was cut back by 5 bases and J by 4 bases. Germline lookup yields CDR1 SGHTA and CDR2 FQGTGA. The CDR3 is CASSPTGGVETQYF. The DNA of the CDR3 is TGTGCCAGCAGCCCAACAGGGGGCGTAGAGACCCAGTACTTC.

The chain is built from TRBV4-2 and TRBJ2-2; 8 positions match TRBD2. This CDR3 has 16 amino acids. Germline V CDR1 and CDR2: LGHNA, YNFKEQ. The V gene end was trimmed by 0 bases and the J gene end by 7 bases; junction bases not matched to a gene: 7. The CDR3: CASSQEGQGTSGELFF. CDR3 in DNA: TGTGCCAGCAGCCAAGAGGGCCAGGGGACTAGCGGGGAGCTGTTTTTT.

The rearrangement uses TRBV7-9 and TRBJ1-3; no definite D call. CDR1 is SEHNR, CDR2 FQNEAQ, per germline (reference sequence). The CDR3 totals 14 residues. V was pared by 7 bases and J by 0 bases, with 10 bases between. The CDR3 nucleotides are TGTGCCAGCAAATTGGCCCTCTCTGGAAACACCATATATTTT. Its translation: CASKLALSGNTIYF.

The genes are TRBV5-8 and TRBJ1-1; D ambiguous. Germline CDR1 reads SGHTS; CDR2 reads YDEGEE. V dropped 2 bases and J dropped 0 bases, with 5 bases sitting between them. The CDR3 is made up of 13 amino acids. The CDR3 protein is CASSFGMNTEAFF. The CDR3 DNA is TGTGCCAGCAGCTTCGGAATGAACACTGAAGCTTTCTTT.

The rearrangement joins TRBV7-6 to TRBJ2-1, with D maybe TRBD1 (6 bases). Per the germline V gene, CDR1 is SGHVS and CDR2 is FNYEAQ. The CDR3 length is 14 residues. Trimming left V 5 bases short and J 8 bases short, with 16 bases between. Written as DNA, the CDR3 is TGTGCCAGCAGCCGTTCTCCGGGACATGATGAGCAGTTCTTC. This codes for CASSRSPGHDEQFF.

This clone occurred a few times. The chain combines TRBV5-1 with TRBJ2-3; 12 bases are a match to TRBD2. J lost 5 bases, V lost 3 bases, and 7 bases had no gene match. The CDR3 runs to 16 residues. Germline V CDR1 and CDR2: SGHRS, YFSETQ. This CDR3 reads CASSSGLAGKEDTQYF. In DNA form, the CDR3 reads TGCGCCAGCAGCTCGGGACTAGCGGGTAAGGAAGATACGCAGTATTTT.

The chain couples TRBV27 to TRBJ2-1; D possibly corresponds to TRBD1 (6 bases). This CDR3 contains 15 residues. The V and J ends lost 6 bases and 2 bases respectively, with 14 bases between them. The germline CDR1 and CDR2 sequences are MNHEY and SMNVEV (reference sequence). CDR3 amino acids: CASRSGTNAYNEQFF. As DNA, the CDR3 is TGTGCCAGCAGGTCCGGGACAAACGCCTACAATGAGCAGTTCTTC.

V and J are TRBV19 and TRBJ1-5; maybe TRBD1 (5 bases). This CDR3 contains 15 residues. CDR1 and CDR2 from the germline V gene are LNHDA and SQIVND (reference sequence). Trimming shortened V by 10 bases and J by 2 bases, and 18 bases separated the two germline ends. CDR3 bases: TGTGCCACCTCCCGGTCGGGGGGTGGCAATCAGCCCCAGCATTTT. This gives the protein CATSRSGGGNQPQHF. The complete variable domain, with remaining parts taken from reference TRBV19 and TRBJ1-5, reads DGGITQSPKYLFRKEGQNVTLSCEQNLNHDAMYWYRQDPGQGLRLIYYSQIVNDFQKGDIAEGYSVSREKKESFPLTVTSAQKNPTAFYLCATSRSGGGNQPQHFGDGTRLSIL.

The V gene is TRBV6-1, the J gene TRBJ1-2; possibly TRBD1 for D (5 bases). The CDR3 runs 12 residues. V shed 7 bases and J shed 3 bases, with 9 bases lying between them. Germline lookup yields CDR1 MNHNS and CDR2 SASEGT. CDR3 sequence: CASMGGDYGYTF. The CDR3 DNA is TGTGCCAGCATGGGGGGGGACTATGGCTACACCTTC.

The CDR3 spells CASSTTSGGVEKLFF. CDR3 sequence (DNA): TGTGCCAGCAGCACCACGTCGGGGGGAGTTGAAAAACTGTTTTTT. The chain joins TRBV9 to TRBJ1-4; the D gene is possibly TRBD1 (5 bases). V lost 4 bases and J 7 bases, leaving 17 bases between the germline ends. This CDR3 comprises 15 residues. Germline CDR1 is SGDLS and CDR2 is YYNGEE.

The chain couples TRBV4-2 to TRBJ2-3; 8 nucleotides agree with TRBD1. Germline V lookup: CDR1 LGHNA, CDR2 YNFKEQ. CDR3 length: 15 residues. V shed 1 base, J shed 3 bases, and the junction held 3 bases outside the gene matches. CDR3 DNA: TGTGCCAGCAGCCAAGCCGGACAGGGAACAGATACGCAGTATTTT. It translates to CASSQAGQGTDTQYF.

This rearrangement joins TRBV6-5 to TRBJ1-2; 8 positions agree with TRBD1. Trimming at V came to 6 bases and at J to 1 base, leaving 1 base not matched to a gene. CDR1 and CDR2 (germline): MNHEY, SVGAGI. This CDR3 is built from 13 residues. This CDR3 reads CASRTGVNYGYTF. The CDR3 DNA sequence: TGTGCCAGCAGGACAGGGGTTAACTATGGCTACACCTTC.

This clone was counted only a few times. This chain links TRBV6-1 with TRBJ2-1; the D gene is possibly TRBD1 (6 bases). Trimming removed 4 bases from V and 0 bases from J, with 10 bases in between. The CDR3 has 15 amino acids. Germline V CDR1 and CDR2: MNHNS, SASEGT. CDR3 sequence: CASSGGGGSYNEQFF. DNA of the CDR3: TGTGCCAGCAGTGGAGGGGGTGGCTCCTACAATGAGCAGTTCTTC.

Concerning this clone: The sample carries other DNA sequences with the same CDR3. The chain has TRBV28 and TRBJ1-4; D perhaps matches TRBD1 (5 bases). The CDR3 extends over 16 amino acids. Germline V gives CDR1 MDHEN, CDR2 SYDVKM. Trimming cost V 5 bases and J 0 bases, with 13 bases left between them. CDR3 residues: CASSSPQGATNEKLFF. CDR3 nucleotide sequence: TGTGCCAGCAGTAGCCCTCAAGGGGCAACTAATGAAAAACTGTTTTTT.